A selection of T cell receptor beta chains follows, all from one sample in a study of T-cell memory formation after mild COVID-19. TCRdb processed the 5' RACE reads anew with MiXCR; each CDR3 protein has one entry. The repertoire holds roughly 300,000 distinct CDR3 sequences, 16% seen once, with roughly 24% in the top ten. The material sequenced was PBMCs or a T cell subset sorted from them (not recorded which). These receptors originate from a man aged 18 to 30 who had mild COVID-19 (a few samples of this study predate the infection). Cell type and time point are not known. The CDR3 runs from the conserved cysteine through the conserved F or W. D genes are given only for firm matches. Not every row has a clone size; where given, it reads once, few, many or a size class.

v_call	clone_size	d_call	j_call	cdr3_length	cdr3_nt	cdr3_aa
TRBV2	NA	NA	TRBJ1-3	13	TGTGCCAGCGGAAGGACTTCTGGAAACACCATATATTTT	CASGRTSGNTIYF
TRBV19	few	NA	TRBJ2-2	13	TGTGCCAGTAGTCAGAGCCTCACCGGGGAGCTGTTTTTT	CASSQSLTGELFF
TRBV19	NA	NA	TRBJ1-2	15	TGTGCCAGCACGCCGGAGGCACTGACTAACTATGGCTACACCTTC	CASTPEALTNYGYTF
TRBV12-3/TRBV12-4	few	NA	TRBJ1-1	14	TGTGCCAGCAGCCCCCAGTCTTTGAACACTGAAGCTTTCTTT	CASSPQSLNTEAFF
TRBV28	NA	NA	TRBJ2-2	16	TGTGCCAGCAGACTTCCGAGGGGGGCGAACACCGGGGAGCTGTTTTTT	CASRLPRGANTGELFF
TRBV5-1	few	NA	TRBJ2-3	14	TGCGCCAGCAGCGGGGACCCAAGCGCGGATACGCAGTATTTT	CASSGDPSADTQYF
TRBV5-1	many	NA	TRBJ2-7	15	TGCGCCAGCAGGGAATTTCAGGGATACTCCTACGAGCAGTACTTC	CASREFQGYSYEQYF
TRBV12-3/TRBV12-4	NA	NA	TRBJ1-1	14	TGTGCCAGCAGTTTAGCGACGGCCGGCACTGAAGCTTTCTTT	CASSLATAGTEAFF
TRBV5-1	few	TRBD1	TRBJ1-1	15	TGCGCCAGCAGCTTCGGACAGGGGACGGGTACTGAAGCTTTCTTT	CASSFGQGTGTEAFF
TRBV5-5	few	NA	TRBJ2-5	13	TGTGCCAGCAGCCGAGGAGCGGGAGAGACCCAGTACTTC	CASSRGAGETQYF
TRBV9	NA	NA	TRBJ1-1	15	TGTGCCAGCAGCCTTGGCGGGACGGTGAACACTGAAGCTTTCTTT	CASSLGGTVNTEAFF
TRBV20-1	few	NA	TRBJ2-6	15	TGCAGTGCTAGCGGTCCAGTCTCTGGGGCCAACGTCCTGACTTTC	CSASGPVSGANVLTF
TRBV12-3/TRBV12-4	few	TRBD1	TRBJ1-1	14	TGTGCCAGCAGTTCGGGACAGGCCTACACTGAAGCTTTCTTT	CASSSGQAYTEAFF
TRBV7-9	NA	NA	TRBJ1-1	12	TGTGCCAGCAGCTTAGCGGTCGCTGAAGCTTTCTTT	CASSLAVAEAFF
TRBV24-1	NA	TRBD1	TRBJ1-2	16	TGTGCCACCAGTGATTCTCCGGGACAGGGGGCTATTGGCTACACCTTC	CATSDSPGQGAIGYTF
TRBV2	NA	NA	TRBJ2-6	18	TGTGCCAGCAGCCCCGGGCCACCAAGGGCCTCTGGGGCCAACGTCCTGACTTTC	CASSPGPPRASGANVLTF
TRBV10-3	NA	TRBD1	TRBJ2-7	14	TGTGCCACCATGTCCGGGACAGGGGGTGGCGAGCAGTACTTC	CATMSGTGGGEQYF
TRBV6-5	NA	TRBD1	TRBJ2-2	18	TGTGCCAGCAGTCCGGTGGGACAGGGGGACACGAACACCGGGGAGCTGTTTTTT	CASSPVGQGDTNTGELFF
TRBV27	many	NA	TRBJ2-5	12	TGTGCCAGCAGGGGCCTCTTGGAGACCCAGTACTTC	CASRGLLETQYF
TRBV5-1	few	NA	TRBJ2-7	16	TGCGCCAGCAGCTTAAGACAGGTACCGGCCTGGGGGGAGCAGTACTTC	CASSLRQVPAWGEQYF
TRBV5-5	NA	NA	TRBJ1-4	15	TGTGCCAGCAGCTTTGGGACCGTCGGGGCGAAAAAACTGTTTTTT	CASSFGTVGAKKLFF
TRBV7-9	NA	NA	TRBJ2-7	13	TGTGCCAGCAGAGGGGGTCTTCGATACGAGCAGTACTTC	CASRGGLRYEQYF
TRBV5-1	NA	NA	TRBJ1-5	15	TGCGCCAGCAGCCCAATGGGGGCTGTCGATCAGCCCCAGCATTTT	CASSPMGAVDQPQHF
TRBV6-1	NA	NA	TRBJ2-2	16	TGTGCCAGCAGTGCAATCGGAGCGTGGAACACCGGGGAGCTGTTTTTT	CASSAIGAWNTGELFF
TRBV6-6	NA	TRBD1	TRBJ2-7	15	TGTGCCAGCAGTTACCGACAGGGGTTAACCTACGAGCAGTACTTC	CASSYRQGLTYEQYF
TRBV12-3/TRBV12-4	NA	TRBD2	TRBJ2-5	15	TGTGCCAGCAGTTTAGTCCCTAGCGGACAAGAGACCCAGTACTTC	CASSLVPSGQETQYF
TRBV5-1	many	NA	TRBJ2-7	13	TGCGCCAGCAGCCCCTCGGCAGGCTACGAGCAGTACTTC	CASSPSAGYEQYF
TRBV6-6	NA	NA	TRBJ1-2	14	TGTGCCAGCAGCCCCCAGGCGGAAGGCTATGGCTACACCTTC	CASSPQAEGYGYTF
TRBV5-1	few	TRBD2	TRBJ2-3	17	TGCGCCAGCAGCCAAAGACTAGCGGGCCTATCCACAGATACGCAGTATTTT	CASSQRLAGLSTDTQYF
TRBV20-1	NA	TRBD2	TRBJ2-1	15	TGCAGTGCTAGAAAGCGGGAGAGTCCCTACAATGAGCAGTTCTTC	CSARKRESPYNEQFF
TRBV11-2	NA	NA	TRBJ1-5	16	TGTGCCAGCAGCTTGGGGGTTGACAAGATGTATCAGCCCCAGCATTTT	CASSLGVDKMYQPQHF
TRBV4-2	NA	NA	TRBJ1-3	15	TGTGCCAGCAGCCAAGGGCGAGGCTCTGGAAACACCATATATTTT	CASSQGRGSGNTIYF
TRBV28	many	NA	TRBJ2-1	14	TGTGCCAGCAGTTTTAGAACTAGGACGAATGAGCAGTTCTTC	CASSFRTRTNEQFF
TRBV24-1	NA	TRBD1	TRBJ2-3	17	TGTGCCACCAGTGACACCGGACAGGGGGCGGCTTCAGATACGCAGTATTTT	CATSDTGQGAASDTQYF
TRBV4-3	few	NA	TRBJ2-1	17	TGCGCCAGCAGCCAAGAGGGGGTCCAGAGCTCCTACAATGAGCAGTTCTTC	CASSQEGVQSSYNEQFF
TRBV20-1	few	NA	TRBJ2-5	14	TGCAGTGCTAGTAGACCGGGGGACTGGGAGACCCAGTACTTC	CSASRPGDWETQYF
TRBV7-2	NA	TRBD2	TRBJ2-5	17	TGTGCCAGCAGCTTAGTGGCTAGCGGGGGACCACAAGAGACCCAGTACTTC	CASSLVASGGPQETQYF
TRBV6-5	many	NA	TRBJ2-1	16	TGTGCCAGCAGCCCCGGGAGCGCCCAGGGTAACAATGAGCAGTTCTTC	CASSPGSAQGNNEQFF
TRBV5-8	few	NA	TRBJ1-6	13	TGTGCCAGCAGCCCATCAAGGAATTCACCCCTCCACTTT	CASSPSRNSPLHF
TRBV4-2	few	NA	TRBJ2-5	14	TGTGCCAGCAGCCAAACTAGCCATGATGAGACCCAGTACTTC	CASSQTSHDETQYF
TRBV18	few	NA	TRBJ2-1	17	TGTGCCAGCTCACCACCGCTGGGAACGGGCTCCTACAATGAGCAGTTCTTC	CASSPPLGTGSYNEQFF
TRBV7-2	NA	TRBD2	TRBJ2-2	17	TGTGCCAGCAGCAAGTCCCATCTAGCGGGGGGGCCCGGGGAGCTGTTTTTT	CASSKSHLAGGPGELFF